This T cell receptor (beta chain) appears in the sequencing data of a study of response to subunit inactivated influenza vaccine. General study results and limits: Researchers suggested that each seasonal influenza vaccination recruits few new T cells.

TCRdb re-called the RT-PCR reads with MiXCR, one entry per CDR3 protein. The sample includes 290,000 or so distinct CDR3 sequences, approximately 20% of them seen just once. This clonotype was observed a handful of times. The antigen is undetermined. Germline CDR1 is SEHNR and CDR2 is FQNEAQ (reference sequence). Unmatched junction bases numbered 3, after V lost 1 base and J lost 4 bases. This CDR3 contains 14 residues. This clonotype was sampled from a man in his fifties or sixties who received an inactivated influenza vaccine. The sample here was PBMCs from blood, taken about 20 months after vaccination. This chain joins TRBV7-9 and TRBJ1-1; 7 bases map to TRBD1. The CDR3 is CASSLETGSTEAFF. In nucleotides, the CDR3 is TGTGCCAGCAGCTTAGAGACAGGGTCCACTGAAGCTTTCTTT.